The 23 T cell receptor beta chains below all came from one sample that was sequenced in a study of cytomegalovirus exposure and HLA in healthy donors. A multiplex PCR was run with 60 Vbeta primers and 13 Jbeta primers. The repertoire was sequenced with immunoSEQ multiplex PCR; TCRdb's copy has only in-frame clones and lacks some. This sample has 65,000 to 85,000 clones, with around 73% found just once. The sample taken for sequencing was PBMCs. These receptors all stem from a woman in her forties in good health and CMV-seropositive.

V usage is TRBV6-4 and J usage is TRBJ1-5; 7 bases match TRBD1. The CDR3 length is 16 residues. Germline V lookup: CDR1 MRHNA, CDR2 SNTAGT. After removal of 2 bases from V and 3 bases from J, the junction contained 7 bases not matched to a gene. The CDR3 DNA sequence: TGTGCCAGCAGTGACCGAGGGACAGAGCTCAATCAGCCCCAGCATTTT. Encoded protein: CASSDRGTELNQPQHF.

V gene TRBV30 combines with J gene TRBJ1-5, with 10 bases lining up with TRBD1. V gave up 1 base and J gave up 4 bases; unmatched junction bases: 1. The CDR3 is 14 residues long. Germline V gene data show CDR1 as GTSNPN and CDR2 as SVGIG (reference sequence). Written as DNA, the CDR3 is TGTGCCTGGAGTGGGGGACAGGGGAATCAGCCCCAGCATTTT. It yields the protein CAWSGGQGNQPQHF. Full variable domain (missing parts from reference TRBV30 and TRBJ1-5): SQTIHQWPATLVQPVGSPLSLECTVEGTSNPNLYWYRQAAGRGLQLLFYSVGIGQISSEVPQNLSASRPQDRQFILSSKKLLLSDSGFYLCAWSGGQGNQPQHFGDGTRLSIL.

This chain joins TRBV7-9 and TRBJ2-5; 9 nucleotides agree with TRBD1. Germline CDR1 reads SEHNR; CDR2 reads FQNEAQ (reference sequence). The CDR3 spans 12 residues. V dropped 8 bases and J dropped 4; count of bases not matched to a gene: 2. The CDR3 DNA follows: TGTGCCAGCGCGACAGGGGGAGAGACCCAGTACTTC. Translating it yields CASATGGETQYF. Full variable domain (missing parts from reference TRBV7-9 and TRBJ2-5): DTGVSQNPRHKITKRGQNVTFRCDPISEHNRLYWYRQTLGQGPEFLTYFQNEAQLEKSRLLSDRFSAERPKGSFSTLEIQRTEQGDSAMYLCASATGGETQYFGPGTRLLVL.

The chain joins TRBV27 to TRBJ2-6; 10 bases line up with TRBD1. Looked up from germline, CDR1 is MNHEY and CDR2 is SMNVEV (reference sequence). The CDR3 loop spans 18 amino acids. J gave up 2 bases and V 6 bases, and 10 bases lay outside the gene matches. CDR3 sequence reads: CASRVIGQGGTGANVLTF. In DNA form, the CDR3 reads TGTGCCAGCAGGGTAATTGGACAGGGGGGAACTGGGGCCAACGTCCTGACTTTC. Together with reference TRBV27 and TRBJ2-6, the CDR3 gives the full variable domain: EAQVTQNPRYLITVTGKKLTVTCSQNMNHEYMSWYRQDPGLGLRQIYYSMNVEVTDKGDVPEGYKVSRKEKRNFPLILESPSPNQTSLYFCASRVIGQGGTGANVLTFGAGSRLTVL.

The chain joins TRBV2 to TRBJ2-7; 12 bases are a match to TRBD1. V lost 7 bases to trimming and J lost 6 bases; unmatched junction nucleotides: 4. CDR3 length: 13 amino acids. Looked up from germline, CDR1 is SNHLY and CDR2 is FYNNEI. Written as DNA, the CDR3 is TGTGCCAGCATCCGGGACAGGGGGCTCGAGCAGTACTTC. Its protein product is CASIRDRGLEQYF.

The chain employs TRBV5-8 and TRBJ2-1; TRBD2 aligns across 8 bases. Germline V CDR1 and CDR2: SGHTS, YDEGEE. With 6 bases clipped from V and 4 bases from J, the junction kept 6 bases outside the gene matches. The CDR3 extends over 14 amino acids. The CDR3: CASIRTSYYNEQFF. The CDR3 nucleotides read TGTGCCAGCATCCGGACTAGCTATTACAATGAGCAGTTCTTC.

The CDR3 protein is CASSIFSGTGELFF. The CDR3 DNA is TGTGCCAGTAGTATATTTTCGGGCACCGGGGAGCTGTTTTTT. The chain carries TRBV19 and TRBJ2-2; the D is unclear. Germline-derived CDR1 and CDR2 are LNHDA and SQIVND (reference sequence). V lost 2 bases and J lost 4, with 8 bases in between. The CDR3 contains 14 residues.

V and J are TRBV9 and TRBJ2-2; tentative D call: TRBD2 (5 bases). Trimming took 0 bases from V and 3 from J, leaving 9 bases between them. The CDR3 sequence is 15 residues long. The germline CDR1 and CDR2 sequences are SGDLS and YYNGEE. CDR3: CASSVGSRDTGELFF. The CDR3 nucleotides read TGTGCCAGCAGCGTAGGGTCGAGGGACACCGGGGAGCTGTTTTTT.

The rearrangement joins TRBV27 to TRBJ2-7, with D perhaps TRBD1 (6 bases). With 6 bases removed from V and 6 bases from J, the gap between germline ends came to 12 bases. The CDR3 has 12 residues. Looked up from germline, CDR1 is MNHEY and CDR2 is SMNVEV (reference sequence). CDR3 in DNA: TGTGCCAGCAGAACAGGGTCGGGCGAGCAGTACTTC. Its protein is CASRTGSGEQYF.

The chain has TRBV5-6 and TRBJ1-1; D may be TRBD1 (5 bases). Trimming stripped 3 bases from V and 5 bases from J, with 11 bases between. This CDR3 region has 13 residues. From germline, CDR1 is SGHDT and CDR2 YYEEEE. The CDR3 loop reads CASSWQGRTEAFF. CDR3 nucleotides: TGTGCCAGCAGCTGGCAGGGCCGAACTGAAGCTTTCTTT. The whole variable domain, filled in from reference TRBV5-6 and TRBJ1-1, reads DAGVTQSPTHLIKTRGQQVTLRCSPKSGHDTVSWYQQALGQGPQFIFQYYEEEERQRGNFPDRFSGHQFPNYSSELNVNALLLGDSALYLCASSWQGRTEAFFGQGTRLTVV.

This rearrangement joins TRBV5-1 to TRBJ2-2; TRBD1 matches at 11 bases. V was pared by 5 bases and J by 4 bases, with 4 bases of the junction left unmatched. The CDR3 loop spans 15 amino acids. Germline lookup yields CDR1 SGHRS and CDR2 YFSETQ. The CDR3 loop reads CASRRDRGSTGELFF. The CDR3 coding sequence is TGCGCCAGCAGAAGGGACAGGGGGAGCACCGGGGAGCTGTTTTTT. The complete variable domain, with remaining parts taken from reference TRBV5-1 and TRBJ2-2, reads KAGVTQTPRYLIKTRGQQVTLSCSPISGHRSVSWYQQTPGQGLQFLFEYFSETQRNKGNFPGRFSGRQFSNSRSEMNVSTLELGDSALYLCASRRDRGSTGELFFGEGSRLTVL.

This clone was recorded once. The genes are TRBV5-6 and TRBJ1-1; D gene unclear. The germline gives CDR1 SGHDT, CDR2 YYEEEE. This CDR3 region has 13 residues. Trimming cost V 1 base and J 2 bases, with 6 bases left between them. The CDR3 DNA reads TGTGCCAGCAGCTTGAATCTTAACACTGAAGCTTTCTTT. Translated: CASSLNLNTEAFF.

V and J are TRBV9 and TRBJ2-3; D perhaps matches TRBD1 (6 bases). Deletions cut 2 bases from V and 4 bases from J, with 14 bases between. The CDR3 covers 15 residues. Germline loops: CDR1 SGDLS, CDR2 YYNGEE. DNA for the CDR3: TGTGCCAGCAGCGTCGATGACAGGCGGGCAGATACGCAGTATTTT. The encoded protein is CASSVDDRRADTQYF.

The chain carries TRBV15 and TRBJ2-7; D remains unclear. V was trimmed by 3 bases and J by 4 bases, leaving 10 bases between them. CDR1 and CDR2 from the germline V gene are LNHNV and YYDKDF (reference sequence). This CDR3 spans 13 amino acids. CDR3 in DNA: TGTGCCACCAGCAGGGCATACACATACGAGCAGTACTTC. This gives the protein CATSRAYTYEQYF.

J is TRBJ1-2 and V is TRBV28; TRBD1 might be the D (5 bases). Trimming pared 3 bases from V and 5 bases from J, leaving 13 bases between. The CDR3 length is 14 residues. Germline V gene lookup returns CDR1 MDHEN and CDR2 SYDVKM. The CDR3 reads CASSLRQLGYGYTF. The CDR3 coding sequence is TGTGCCAGCAGTTTGAGACAGTTGGGGTATGGCTACACCTTC.

The rearrangement links TRBV7-9 to TRBJ1-2; D is unresolved. The CDR3 consists of 15 residues. Between the trimmed V and J ends, which lost 7 bases and 4 bases, there was a span of 19 bases. CDR1 is SEHNR, CDR2 FQNEAQ, per germline (reference sequence). The CDR3 coding sequence is TGTGCCAGCACCCTTCTTGATGGCAGGTTCTATGGCTACACCTTC. Its translation is CASTLLDGRFYGYTF. Together with reference TRBV7-9 and TRBJ1-2, the CDR3 gives the full variable domain: DTGVSQNPRHKITKRGQNVTFRCDPISEHNRLYWYRQTLGQGPEFLTYFQNEAQLEKSRLLSDRFSAERPKGSFSTLEIQRTEQGDSAMYLCASTLLDGRFYGYTFGSGTRLTVV.

The J gene is TRBJ2-6, the V gene TRBV27, with D perhaps matching TRBD1 (5 bases). The CDR3 runs to 18 residues. Trimming shortened V by 1 base and J by 0 bases, and 13 bases separated the two germline ends. From germline, CDR1 is MNHEY and CDR2 SMNVEV (reference sequence). CDR3: CASSLWGGRSSGANVLTF. CDR3 DNA sequence: TGTGCCAGCAGTTTATGGGGCGGCCGAAGCTCTGGGGCCAACGTCCTGACTTTC.

The chain combines TRBV7-3 with TRBJ2-3; D is undetermined. Germline V gene data show CDR1 as SGHTA and CDR2 as FQGTGA. With 1 base removed from V and 1 base from J, the gap between germline ends came to 6 bases. The CDR3 contains 14 residues. CDR3 in DNA: TGTGCCAGCAGCTTAAGTCAGGGCACAGATACGCAGTATTTT. It codes for CASSLSQGTDTQYF. Full variable domain (rest looked up from reference TRBV7-3 and TRBJ2-3): GAGVSQTPSNKVTEKGKYVELRCDPISGHTALYWYRQSLGQGPEFLIYFQGTGAADDSGLPNDRFFAVRPEGSVSTLKIQRTERGDSAVYLCASSLSQGTDTQYFGPGTRLTVL.

This clone was picked up a small number of times. The V gene is TRBV5-1, the J gene TRBJ2-3; 9 bases match TRBD2. The ends lost 5 bases at V and 6 bases at J; junction bases unmatched: 7. The CDR3 consists of 14 residues. Germline CDR1 is SGHRS and CDR2 is YFSETQ. The CDR3: CASRLAGLYDTQYF. CDR3 nucleotides: TGCGCCAGCAGACTAGCGGGCCTCTATGATACGCAGTATTTT.

This sequence joins TRBV7-2 and TRBJ2-5; 9 nucleotides agree with TRBD1. The CDR3 is made up of 16 amino acids. With V trimmed by 1 base and J by 4 bases, 7 bases remained unmatched. The germline V gene encodes CDR1 SGHTA and CDR2 FQGNSA. CDR3 sequence (DNA): TGTGCCAGCAGCTTAGAACAGGGGGCGCGCGGAGAGACCCAGTACTTC. It codes for CASSLEQGARGETQYF.

This clone was observed a handful of times. The V and J genes are TRBV11-1 and TRBJ2-1; D possibly corresponds to TRBD2 (7 bases). Trimming took 1 base from V and 3 from J, leaving 10 bases between them. This CDR3 spans 15 amino acids. CDR1 SGHAT and CDR2 FQDESV come from the germline V gene (reference sequence). CDR3 coding DNA: TGTGCCAGCAGCTTAGGAGGGGGGGGCTACAATGAGCAGTTCTTC. Its translation is CASSLGGGGYNEQFF.

Worth noting for this clone: The germline gene is not matched at one end of the junction; a read error may be the cause. The chain uses TRBV29-1 and TRBJ1-1, with a tentative D call TRBD1 (5 bases). The germline gives CDR1 SQVTM, CDR2 ANQGSEA. This CDR3 comprises 12 residues. In nucleotides, the CDR3 is TGCAGCGTCGGGGGGATCGGGAGGGAGAACCCTTTT. Residues: CSVGGIGRENPF.

This clone was recorded a few times. The chain has TRBV2 and TRBJ2-3, with no clear D. CDR3 length equals 12 residues. CDR1 and CDR2 (germline): SNHLY, FYNNEI. V gave up 4 bases and J gave up 4 bases, with 6 bases separating them. CDR3 residues: CASSVAPDTQYF. CDR3 coding DNA: TGTGCCAGCAGTGTGGCCCCAGATACGCAGTATTTT.